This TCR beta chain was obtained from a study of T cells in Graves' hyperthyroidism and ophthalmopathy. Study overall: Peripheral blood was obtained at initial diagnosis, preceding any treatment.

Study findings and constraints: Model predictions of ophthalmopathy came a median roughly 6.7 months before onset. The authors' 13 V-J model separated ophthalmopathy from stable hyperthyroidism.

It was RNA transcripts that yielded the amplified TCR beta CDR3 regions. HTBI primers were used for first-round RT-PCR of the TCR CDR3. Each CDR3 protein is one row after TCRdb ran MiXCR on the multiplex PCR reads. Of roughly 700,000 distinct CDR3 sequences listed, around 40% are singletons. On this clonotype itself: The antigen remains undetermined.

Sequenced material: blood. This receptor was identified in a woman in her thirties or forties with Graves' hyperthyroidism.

CDR3 sequence reads: CASTRTGDSSGYTF. For the CDR3, the DNA is TGTGCCAGCACCCGGACAGGGGACTCTTCGGGCTACACCTTC. This sequence joins TRBV6-5 and TRBJ1-2; 9 bases are shared with TRBD1. The germline CDR1 and CDR2 sequences are MNHEY and SVGAGI. This CDR3 contains 14 residues. The ends lost 7 bases at V and 8 bases at J; junction bases unmatched: 11.